The next 23 T cell receptor beta chains were all read from a single sample in a study of multiple sclerosis patients with progressive multifocal leukoencephalopathy (dated by TCRdb to the late 2010s). This sample's time point label indicates: time of PML onset. Read against the paper, the sample's treatment or condition label means: on natalizumab therapy at sampling. The library was obtained by the immunoSEQ multiplex PCR assay. As stored in TCRdb, this immuneACCESS dataset retains in-frame rearrangements with V and J assigned. A fraction of the clones does not appear; measured against another copy, unresolved V genes explain less than half of the discrepancy, and the remainder lacks a known reason. The sample table contains tens of thousands of clones; only one count was recorded for around 83% of them. The ten largest make up 9.5% to 15% of the sample. The specimen was PBMCs, collected from a patient treated with natalizumab. The receptors shown here come from a woman younger than 45 with progressive multifocal leukoencephalopathy.

The chain employs TRBV10-3 and TRBJ1-5; D not certain. CDR1 is ENHRY and CDR2 is SYGVKD in the germline V gene. Deletions cut 0 bases from V and 5 bases from J, with 5 bases between. The CDR3 runs 13 residues. CDR3 sequence: CAISESRDQPQHF. The DNA of the CDR3 is TGTGCCATCAGTGAGTCTAGGGATCAGCCCCAGCATTTT.

The chain has TRBV7-9 and TRBJ2-5; 9 nucleotides line up with TRBD1. Germline V gene data show CDR1 as SEHNR and CDR2 as FQNEAQ (reference sequence). With V trimmed by 1 base and J by 1 base, 1 base remained unmatched. This CDR3 is built from 15 residues. CDR3 protein: CASSLEGQGQETQYF. CDR3 DNA: TGTGCCAGCAGCTTAGAGGGACAGGGCCAAGAGACCCAGTACTTC.

The chain carries TRBV5-6 and TRBJ2-3, with 14 bases that match TRBD2. The length of the CDR3 is 18 residues. CDR1 and CDR2 (germline): SGHDT, YYEEEE. J lost 4 bases, V lost 4 bases, and 11 bases had no gene match. In DNA, the CDR3 is TGTGCCAGCAGCCCGACGACTAGCGGGGGGGCGGTCGCAGATACGCAGTATTTT. Its translation: CASSPTTSGGAVADTQYF.

This sequence joins TRBV5-1 and TRBJ2-5; 10 bases agree with TRBD1. The J call may be wrong; the DNA end is better matched by TRBJ2-7. Germline lookup yields CDR1 SGHRS and CDR2 YFSETQ. The CDR3 has 18 amino acids. The CDR3 protein is CASSLIPLTGTGDYEQYF. Here the CDR3 DNA reads TGCGCCAGCAGCTTGATCCCCTTAACCGGGACAGGGGACTACGAGCAGTACTTC.

This chain connects TRBV19 to TRBJ1-5, with TRBD1 matching over 9 bases. Germline V lookup: CDR1 LNHDA, CDR2 SQIVND (reference sequence). V was pared by 3 bases and J by 3 bases, with 6 bases of the junction left unmatched. CDR3 size: 16 residues. CDR3 protein: CASSILTGGNNQPQHF. The CDR3 region has the DNA TGTGCCAGTAGTATCCTGACAGGGGGTAACAATCAGCCCCAGCATTTT.

This clone was counted a few times. The chain uses TRBV6-6 and TRBJ1-5; D gene uncertain. The CDR3 is 13 amino acids. Germline CDR1 and CDR2: MNHNY and SVGAGI (reference sequence). Trimming took off 5 bases at V and 0 bases at J, with 5 bases between the two ends. The chain's CDR3 is CASSRNSNQPQHF. The CDR3 DNA follows: TGTGCCAGCAGTCGCAATAGCAATCAGCCCCAGCATTTT.

J is TRBJ2-2 and V is TRBV9, with no clear D. Germline V gene sequence: CDR1 SGDLS, CDR2 YYNGEE. The CDR3 contains 12 residues. V lost 2 bases, J lost 5 bases, and 4 bases lay in between. The DNA of the CDR3 is TGTGCCAGCAGCGTGGCAACCGGGGAGCTGTTTTTT. The encoded protein is CASSVATGELFF. Together with reference TRBV9 and TRBJ2-2, the CDR3 gives the full variable domain: DSGVTQTPKHLITATGQRVTLRCSPRSGDLSVYWYQQSLDQGLQFLIQYYNGEERAKGNILERFSAQQFPDLHSELNLSSLELGDSALYFCASSVATGELFFGEGSRLTVL.

The rearrangement links TRBV19 to TRBJ1-1, with 11 bases identical to TRBD1. The CDR3 is 14 amino acids. Per germline, CDR1 LNHDA and CDR2 SQIVND (reference sequence). Trimming removed 6 bases from V and 3 bases from J; junction bases left unmatched: 3. The CDR3, as DNA: TGTGCCAGTAGGCGGGACAGGGGGGACACTGAAGCTTTCTTT. It yields the protein CASRRDRGDTEAFF.

This clone was found once. This chain links TRBV5-1 with TRBJ2-1; 9 bases align to TRBD2. Germline V lookup: CDR1 SGHRS, CDR2 YFSETQ. The CDR3 is 14 residues long. With V trimmed by 3 bases and J by 5 bases, 3 bases remained unmatched. The CDR3 bases are TGCGCCAGCAGCTGGACTAGCGCCAACAATGAGCAGTTCTTC. Residues: CASSWTSANNEQFF.

The sample holds a few counts of this clone. The chain combines TRBV6-6 with TRBJ2-7; the D is unclear. This CDR3 is built from 11 residues. With 4 bases removed from V and 6 bases from J, the gap between germline ends came to 7 bases. CDR1 and CDR2 (germline): MNHNY, SVGAGI (reference sequence). CDR3 loop: CASSSRREQYF. CDR3 DNA sequence: TGTGCCAGCAGTTCCCGCCGCGAGCAGTACTTC.

This clone was found a few times. This rearrangement joins TRBV20-1 to TRBJ2-1; D is undetermined. The CDR3 contains 10 residues. Per germline, CDR1 DFQATT and CDR2 SNEGSKA (reference sequence). Trimming shortened V by 4 bases and J by 5 bases, and 3 bases separated the two germline ends. In DNA form, the CDR3 reads TGCAGTGCTACGGACAATGAGCAGTTCTTC. Translating it yields CSATDNEQFF.

The chain couples TRBV18 to TRBJ1-1; weak D call: TRBD1 (5 bases). Trimming removed 3 bases at V and 6 bases at J, with 14 bases between. The CDR3 sequence is 14 residues long. Looked up from germline, CDR1 is KGHSH and CDR2 is LQKENI. For the CDR3, the DNA is TGTGCCAGCTCACCCGACAGCGCCACCCCTGAAGCTTTCTTT. Protein sequence: CASSPDSATPEAFF.

The chain employs TRBV5-1 and TRBJ2-3; the match to TRBD1 covers 9 bases. The CDR3 totals 15 residues. V lost 5 bases, J lost 4 bases, and 8 bases stayed unmatched. Germline lookup yields CDR1 SGHRS and CDR2 YFSETQ. In nucleotides, the CDR3 is TGCGCCAGCAGGACAGGGGGACGGTGGTCAGATACGCAGTATTTT. Translating it yields CASRTGGRWSDTQYF.

The rearrangement uses TRBV30 and TRBJ2-2; 9 nucleotides match TRBD2. CDR1 is GTSNPN, CDR2 SVGIG, per germline (reference sequence). With V trimmed by 2 bases and J by 0 bases, 4 bases remained unmatched. The CDR3 sequence is 16 residues long. The CDR3 nucleotides read TGTGCCTGGAGTACCCTAGCGGGATCGAACACCGGGGAGCTGTTTTTT. The encoded protein is CAWSTLAGSNTGELFF.

V and J are TRBV27 and TRBJ2-1, with D perhaps TRBD2 (6 bases). V lost 5 bases, J lost 3 bases, and 17 bases lay in between. Germline-derived CDR1 and CDR2 are MNHEY and SMNVEV (reference sequence). CDR3 length: 16 amino acids. The CDR3 protein is CASSITGTSDYNEQFF. The CDR3 DNA sequence: TGTGCCAGCAGTATAACCGGGACTTCCGACTACAATGAGCAGTTCTTC.

This clone was counted a single time. The CDR3 DNA reads as TGTGCCAGCAAGAGGACTAGCGGACTTAATGAGCAGTTCTTC. This codes for CASKRTSGLNEQFF. The rearrangement links TRBV2 to TRBJ2-1, with 10 nucleotides matching TRBD2. The CDR3 has 14 residues. In germline, CDR1 is SNHLY, CDR2 FYNNEI. V trimming: 7 bases; J trimming: 7 bases; junction bases outside the gene matches: 7. Full variable domain (outside the CDR3, taken from reference TRBV2 and TRBJ2-1): EPEVTQTPSHQVTQMGQEVILRCVPISNHLYFYWYRQILGQKVEFLVSFYNNEISEKSEIFDDQFSVERPDGSNFTLKIRSTKLEDSAMYFCASKRTSGLNEQFFGPGTRLTVL.

The chain couples TRBV6-1 to TRBJ2-2, with D possibly TRBD1 on 6 matching bases. V was trimmed by 2 bases and J by 4 bases, leaving 14 bases between them. The germline V gene has CDR1 MNHNS and CDR2 SASEGT. The length of the CDR3 is 16 residues. CDR3 sequence (DNA): TGTGCCAGCAGTGAATGGCTGGACAGATTCACCGGGGAGCTGTTTTTT. It is translated as CASSEWLDRFTGELFF.

The rearrangement links TRBV7-9 to TRBJ2-6, with D possibly being TRBD1 (5 bases). CDR1 SEHNR and CDR2 FQNEAQ come from the germline V gene (reference sequence). This CDR3 has 15 amino acids. Trimming removed 5 bases at V and 4 bases at J, with 12 bases between. CDR3 in amino acids: CASSPRGSGANVLTF. CDR3 bases: TGTGCCAGCAGCCCAAGGGGCAGCGGGGCCAACGTCCTGACTTTC.

The rearrangement links TRBV5-6 to TRBJ1-6; unclear D gene. The CDR3 covers 14 residues. V lost 5 bases, J lost 10 bases, and 16 bases lay in between. Germline assignment: CDR1 SGHDT and CDR2 YYEEEE. The CDR3 nucleotides are TGTGCCAGCAGGCGCGGCAGCGGAGGGTCACCCCTCCACTTT. This codes for CASRRGSGGSPLHF.

The V gene is TRBV5-6, the J gene TRBJ1-2; a possible D gene is TRBD1 (5 bases). The CDR3 loop spans 13 amino acids. Germline V lookup: CDR1 SGHDT, CDR2 YYEEEE. The V gene lost 7 bases and the J gene lost 5 bases, with 15 bases spanning the gap. This CDR3 reads CASLRDQGYGYTF. The CDR3 DNA sequence: TGTGCCAGCTTGCGGGACCAAGGGTATGGCTACACCTTC.

This clone occurred a few times. CDR3 sequence: CASSEAGGVGEAFF. The DNA of the CDR3 is TGTGCCAGCAGTGAAGCTGGGGGGGTCGGTGAAGCTTTCTTT. This chain connects TRBV6-1 to TRBJ1-1, with D possibly matching TRBD1 (5 bases). The CDR3 extends over 14 amino acids. With 0 bases removed from V and 7 bases from J, the gap between germline ends came to 12 bases. The germline CDR1 and CDR2 sequences are MNHNS and SASEGT.

This sequence joins TRBV4-3 and TRBJ2-2, with D hard to call. The V gene's germline CDR1 is LGHNA and CDR2 YSLEER. The ends were cut back, 1 base at V and 3 bases at J, with 9 bases in the middle. The CDR3 extends over 15 amino acids. The CDR3 region is CASSQGGSYTGELFF. In nucleotides, the CDR3 is TGCGCCAGCAGCCAAGGCGGCAGCTACACCGGGGAGCTGTTTTTT.

The V and J genes are TRBV18 and TRBJ1-2; no clear D. Trimming removed 4 bases at V and 3 bases at J, with 18 bases between. Germline V lookup: CDR1 KGHSH, CDR2 LQKENI. The CDR3 loop spans 16 amino acids. The CDR3 loop reads CASSRKGRFEHYGYTF. The CDR3 DNA reads TGTGCCAGCTCACGAAAGGGCAGGTTCGAGCACTATGGCTACACCTTC.